This T cell receptor (beta chain) was sequenced in a study of PD-1 blockade in classical Hodgkin lymphoma. Assay: immunoSEQ multiplex PCR; the TCRdb copy retains only in-frame clones and omits some. The repertoire holds 38,000 or so clones, with over 70% as singletons. V shed 3 bases, J shed 3 bases, and the junction held 4 bases outside the gene matches. Germline CDR1 and CDR2: SGHVS and FNYEAQ. The CDR3 loop spans 15 amino acids. Each of the patients experienced relapse following autologous stem cell transplantation, and their brentuximab vedotin exposure differed. Best outcomes ranged across complete response, partial response and progressive disease.

Here the sequenced sample was peripheral blood mononuclear cells (PBMCs), taken at baseline. The chain employs TRBV7-6 and TRBJ1-1, with 10 bases lining up with TRBD1. This clonotype was obtained from a human donor with classical Hodgkin lymphoma. As DNA, the CDR3 is TGTGCCAGCAGCTTTTCGGGGACAGGGGACACTGAAGCTTTCTTT. It translates to CASSFSGTGDTEAFF.